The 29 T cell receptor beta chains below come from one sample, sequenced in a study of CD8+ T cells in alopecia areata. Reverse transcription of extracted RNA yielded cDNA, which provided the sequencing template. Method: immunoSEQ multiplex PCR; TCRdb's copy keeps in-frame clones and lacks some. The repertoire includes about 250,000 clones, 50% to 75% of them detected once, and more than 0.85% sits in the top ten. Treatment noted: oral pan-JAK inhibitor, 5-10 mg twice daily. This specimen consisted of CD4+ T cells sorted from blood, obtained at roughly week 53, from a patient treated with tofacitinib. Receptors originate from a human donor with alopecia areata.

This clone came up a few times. DNA of the CDR3: TGTGCCAGCTTTATACCCGGGTATGGCTACACCTTC. Protein sequence: CASFIPGYGYTF. V is TRBV6-1 and J is TRBJ1-2; D is unresolved. The ends were cut back, 8 bases at V and 5 bases at J, with 12 bases in the middle. The germline V gene encodes CDR1 MNHNS and CDR2 SASEGT. CDR3 length: 12 residues.

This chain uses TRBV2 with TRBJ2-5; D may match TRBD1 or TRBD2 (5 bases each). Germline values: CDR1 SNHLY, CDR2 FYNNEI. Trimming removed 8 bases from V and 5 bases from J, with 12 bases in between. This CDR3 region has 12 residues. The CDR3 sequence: CASGGSQETQYF. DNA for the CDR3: TGTGCCAGCGGGGGTTCGCAGGAGACCCAGTACTTC.

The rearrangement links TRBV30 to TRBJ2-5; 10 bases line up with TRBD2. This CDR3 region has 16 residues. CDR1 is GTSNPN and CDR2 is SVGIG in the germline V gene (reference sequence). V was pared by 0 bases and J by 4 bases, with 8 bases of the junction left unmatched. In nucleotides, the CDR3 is TGTGCCTGGAGTGTAGGGCTAGCGGGGGCGGGAGAGACCCAGTACTTC. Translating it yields CAWSVGLAGAGETQYF.

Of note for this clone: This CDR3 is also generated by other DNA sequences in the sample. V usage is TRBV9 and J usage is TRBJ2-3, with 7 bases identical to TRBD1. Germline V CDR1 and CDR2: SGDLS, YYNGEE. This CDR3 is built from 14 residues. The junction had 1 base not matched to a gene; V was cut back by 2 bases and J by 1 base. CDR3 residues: CASSVGQGTDTQYF. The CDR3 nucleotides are TGTGCCAGCAGCGTCGGACAGGGCACAGATACGCAGTATTTT.

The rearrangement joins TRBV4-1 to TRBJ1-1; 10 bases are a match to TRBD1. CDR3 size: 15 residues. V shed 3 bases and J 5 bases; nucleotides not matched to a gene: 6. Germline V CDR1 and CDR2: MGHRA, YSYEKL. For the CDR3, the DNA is TGCGCCAGCAGCCAGGCGGGACAGGGGACTACTGAAGCTTTCTTT. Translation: CASSQAGQGTTEAFF.

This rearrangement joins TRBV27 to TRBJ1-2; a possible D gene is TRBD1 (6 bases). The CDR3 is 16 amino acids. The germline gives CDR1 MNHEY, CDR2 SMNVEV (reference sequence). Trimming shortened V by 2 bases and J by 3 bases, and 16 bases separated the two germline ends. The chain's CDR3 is CASSLGGNRAYYGYTF. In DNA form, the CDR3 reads TGTGCCAGCAGTTTAGGAGGCAACAGGGCCTACTATGGCTACACCTTC.

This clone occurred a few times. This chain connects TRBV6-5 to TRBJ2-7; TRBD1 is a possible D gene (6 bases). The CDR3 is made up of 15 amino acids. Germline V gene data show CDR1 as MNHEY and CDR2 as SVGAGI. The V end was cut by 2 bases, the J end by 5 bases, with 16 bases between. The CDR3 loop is CASSYQQGPDHEQYF. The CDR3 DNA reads TGTGCCAGCAGTTACCAACAGGGCCCAGACCACGAGCAGTACTTC.

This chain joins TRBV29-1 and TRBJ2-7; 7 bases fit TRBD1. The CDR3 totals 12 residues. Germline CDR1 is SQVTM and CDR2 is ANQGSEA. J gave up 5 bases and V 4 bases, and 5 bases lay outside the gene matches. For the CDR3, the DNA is TGCAGCGTTGGGGCAGGGGGTGACGAGCAGTACTTC. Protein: CSVGAGGDEQYF.

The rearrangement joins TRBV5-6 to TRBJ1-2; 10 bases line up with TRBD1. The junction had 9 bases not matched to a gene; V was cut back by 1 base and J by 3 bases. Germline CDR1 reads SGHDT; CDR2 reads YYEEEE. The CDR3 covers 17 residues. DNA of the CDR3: TGTGCCAGCAGCTTGATGACAGGGGGCTTCAGGCACTATGGCTACACCTTC. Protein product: CASSLMTGGFRHYGYTF.

The CDR3: CASSPGPAGGIYTDTQYF. The CDR3 coding sequence is TGTGCCAGCAGCCCCGGACCAGCGGGGGGCATTTACACAGATACGCAGTATTTT. This chain uses TRBV7-3 with TRBJ2-3, with 9 bases fitting TRBD2. Germline V gives CDR1 SGHTA, CDR2 FQGTGA. The CDR3 has 18 residues. V gave up 5 bases and J gave up 2 bases; unmatched junction bases: 14.

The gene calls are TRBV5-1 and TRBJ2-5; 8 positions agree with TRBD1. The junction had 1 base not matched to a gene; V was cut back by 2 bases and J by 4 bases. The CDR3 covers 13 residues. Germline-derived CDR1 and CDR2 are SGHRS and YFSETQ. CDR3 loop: CASSFDRGETQYF. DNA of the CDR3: TGCGCCAGCAGCTTCGACAGGGGAGAGACCCAGTACTTC.

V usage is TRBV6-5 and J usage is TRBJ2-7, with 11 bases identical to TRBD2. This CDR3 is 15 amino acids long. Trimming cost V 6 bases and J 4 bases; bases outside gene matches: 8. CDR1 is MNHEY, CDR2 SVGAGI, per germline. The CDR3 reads CASSSLAGGRYEQYF. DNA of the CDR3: TGTGCCAGCAGCAGCCTAGCGGGGGGACGATACGAGCAGTACTTC.

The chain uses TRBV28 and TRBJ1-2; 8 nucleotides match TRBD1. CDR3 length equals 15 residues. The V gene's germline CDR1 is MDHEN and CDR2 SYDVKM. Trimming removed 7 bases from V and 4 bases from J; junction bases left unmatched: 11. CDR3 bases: TGTGCCAGCACTACCCCCGGGACAGGTGGCTATGGCTACACCTTC. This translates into CASTTPGTGGYGYTF.

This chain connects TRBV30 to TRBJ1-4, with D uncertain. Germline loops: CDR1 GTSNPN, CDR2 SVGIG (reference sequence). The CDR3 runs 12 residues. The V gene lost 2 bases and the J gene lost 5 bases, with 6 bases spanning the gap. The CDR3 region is CAWSQRNEKLFF. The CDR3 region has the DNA TGTGCCTGGAGTCAACGAAATGAAAAACTGTTTTTT.

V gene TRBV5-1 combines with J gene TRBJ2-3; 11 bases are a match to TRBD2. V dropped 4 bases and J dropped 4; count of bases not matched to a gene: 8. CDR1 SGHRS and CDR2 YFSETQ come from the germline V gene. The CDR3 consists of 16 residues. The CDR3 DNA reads TGCGCCAGCAGCCCTTTTAGCGGGGGGGCCGCAGATACGCAGTATTTT. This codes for CASSPFSGGAADTQYF.

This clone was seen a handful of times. The CDR3, as DNA: TGCGCCAGCGGTTCGGGGAGCACAGATACGCAGTATTTT. It translates to CASGSGSTDTQYF. The rearrangement joins TRBV5-1 to TRBJ2-3, with a tentative D call TRBD2 (5 bases). The CDR3 consists of 13 residues. V was cut by 7 bases and J by 0 bases, with 9 bases left in between. Germline-derived CDR1 and CDR2 are SGHRS and YFSETQ.

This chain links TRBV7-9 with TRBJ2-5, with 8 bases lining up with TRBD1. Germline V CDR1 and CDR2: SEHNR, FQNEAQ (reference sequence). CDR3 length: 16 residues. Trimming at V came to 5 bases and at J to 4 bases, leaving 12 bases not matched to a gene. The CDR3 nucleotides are TGTGCCAGCAGCGACCCAACGGGGACAGGAGGAGAGACCCAGTACTTC. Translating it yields CASSDPTGTGGETQYF.

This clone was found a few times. CDR3 sequence: CSVGGLAGFTDTQYF. The CDR3 region has the DNA TGCAGCGTGGGTGGACTAGCGGGGTTCACAGATACGCAGTATTTT. J is TRBJ2-3 and V is TRBV29-1; 12 positions match TRBD2. The CDR3 consists of 15 residues. V dropped 6 bases and J dropped 2; count of bases not matched to a gene: 6. The germline V gene encodes CDR1 SQVTM and CDR2 ANQGSEA.

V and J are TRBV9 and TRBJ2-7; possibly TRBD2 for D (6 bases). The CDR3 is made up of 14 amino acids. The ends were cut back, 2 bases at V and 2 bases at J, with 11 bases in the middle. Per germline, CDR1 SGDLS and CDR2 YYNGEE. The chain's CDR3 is CASSVSGLPYEQYF. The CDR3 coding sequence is TGTGCCAGCAGCGTCTCGGGACTCCCCTACGAGCAGTACTTC.

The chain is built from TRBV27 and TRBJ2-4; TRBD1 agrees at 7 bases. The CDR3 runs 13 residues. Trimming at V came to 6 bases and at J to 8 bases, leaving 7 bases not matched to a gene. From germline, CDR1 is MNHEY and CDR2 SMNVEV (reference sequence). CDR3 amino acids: CASRHRGIDIQYF. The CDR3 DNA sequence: TGTGCCAGCAGACACAGGGGAATTGACATTCAGTACTTC.

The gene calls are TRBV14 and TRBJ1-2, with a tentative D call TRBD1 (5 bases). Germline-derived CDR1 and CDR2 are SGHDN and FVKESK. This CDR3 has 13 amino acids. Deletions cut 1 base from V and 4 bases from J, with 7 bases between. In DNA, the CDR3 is TGTGCCAGCAGCCAAGGGGACCTCTATGGCTACACCTTC. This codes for CASSQGDLYGYTF.

Here the CDR3 reads CAWRERTEAFF. The CDR3 nucleotides are TGTGCCTGGAGGGAGAGGACTGAAGCTTTCTTT. The V gene is TRBV30, the J gene TRBJ1-1; no reliable D call. Trimming pared 3 bases from V and 5 bases from J, leaving 7 bases between. The V gene's germline CDR1 is GTSNPN and CDR2 SVGIG (reference sequence). The CDR3 is 11 amino acids.

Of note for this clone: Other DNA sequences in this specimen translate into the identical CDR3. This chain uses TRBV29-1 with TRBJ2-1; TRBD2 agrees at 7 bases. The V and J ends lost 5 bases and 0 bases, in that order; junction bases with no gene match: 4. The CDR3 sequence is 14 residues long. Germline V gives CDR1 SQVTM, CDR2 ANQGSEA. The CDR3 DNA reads TGCAGCGTTACAGCGGGGAGCTCCTACAATGAGCAGTTCTTC. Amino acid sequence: CSVTAGSSYNEQFF.

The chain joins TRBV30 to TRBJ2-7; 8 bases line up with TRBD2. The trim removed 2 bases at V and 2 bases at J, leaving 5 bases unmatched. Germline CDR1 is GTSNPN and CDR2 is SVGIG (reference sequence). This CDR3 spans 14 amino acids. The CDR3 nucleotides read TGTGCCTGGAGTTCGGGGGGGCCAACCTACGAGCAGTACTTC. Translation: CAWSSGGPTYEQYF. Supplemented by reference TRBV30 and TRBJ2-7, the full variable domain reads SQTIHQWPATLVQPVGSPLSLECTVEGTSNPNLYWYRQAAGRGLQLLFYSVGIGQISSEVPQNLSASRPQDRQFILSSKKLLLSDSGFYLCAWSSGGPTYEQYFGPGTRLTVT.

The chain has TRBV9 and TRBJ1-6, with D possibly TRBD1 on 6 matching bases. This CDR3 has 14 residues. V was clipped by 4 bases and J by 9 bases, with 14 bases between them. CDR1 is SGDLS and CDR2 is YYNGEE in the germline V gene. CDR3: CASSPHRAPSPLHF. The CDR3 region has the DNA TGTGCCAGCAGCCCCCACAGGGCCCCTTCACCCCTCCACTTT.

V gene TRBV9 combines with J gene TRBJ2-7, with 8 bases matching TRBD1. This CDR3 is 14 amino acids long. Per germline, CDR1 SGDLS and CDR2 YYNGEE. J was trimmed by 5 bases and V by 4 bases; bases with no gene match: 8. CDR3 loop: CASSKRDRTHEQYF. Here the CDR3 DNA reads TGTGCCAGCAGCAAACGGGACAGGACCCACGAGCAGTACTTC.

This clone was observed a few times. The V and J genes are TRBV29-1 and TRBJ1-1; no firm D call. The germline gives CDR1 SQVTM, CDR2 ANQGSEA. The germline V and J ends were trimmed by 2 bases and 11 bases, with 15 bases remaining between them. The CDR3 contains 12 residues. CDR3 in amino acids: CSVEMFVGRAFF. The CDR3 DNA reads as TGCAGCGTTGAAATGTTCGTAGGTCGGGCTTTCTTT.

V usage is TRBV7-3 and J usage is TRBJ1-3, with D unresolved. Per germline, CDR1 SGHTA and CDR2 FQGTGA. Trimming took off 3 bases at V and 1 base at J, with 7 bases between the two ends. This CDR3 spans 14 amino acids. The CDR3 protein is CASSLGGSGNTIYF. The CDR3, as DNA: TGTGCCAGCAGCTTGGGCGGATCTGGAAACACCATATATTTT.

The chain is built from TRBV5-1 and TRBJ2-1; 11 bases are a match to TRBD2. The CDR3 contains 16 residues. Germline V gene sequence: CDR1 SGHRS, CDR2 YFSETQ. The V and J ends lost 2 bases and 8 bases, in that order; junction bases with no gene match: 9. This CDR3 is CASSFGTSGGLDEQFF. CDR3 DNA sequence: TGCGCCAGCAGCTTTGGCACTAGCGGGGGACTTGATGAGCAGTTCTTC. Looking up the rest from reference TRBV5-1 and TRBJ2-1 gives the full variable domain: KAGVTQTPRYLIKTRGQQVTLSCSPISGHRSVSWYQQTPGQGLQFLFEYFSETQRNKGNFPGRFSGRQFSNSRSEMNVSTLELGDSALYLCASSFGTSGGLDEQFFGPGTRLTVL.